The present T cell receptor (beta chain) was sequenced within a study of human thymus T cells. Overall study results and limits: Thymic and blood repertoires appeared to display a bias in their usage of V and J genes.

Clones were read by immunoSEQ multiplex PCR, and TCRdb kept only the in-frame ones, dropping some. The sample has roughly 60,000 clones, 85% to 95% seen once. Donation was from healthy Finnish infants who were having corrective surgery that addressed congenital heart defects. Only four of the eight donors provided an approximately 0.5-1 mL blood sample. Genomic DNA was extracted from every available blood leukocyte. The CDR3 contains 14 residues. Germline V gives CDR1 MNHEY, CDR2 SMNVEV (reference sequence). V dropped 6 bases and J dropped 3; count of bases not matched to a gene: 4. In regard to this clone: The antigen remains undetermined.

Sequencing input: blood. The receptor's source is a boy under two years old with a congenital heart defect but otherwise immunologically healthy. The rearrangement joins TRBV27 to TRBJ1-5; 8 positions agree with TRBD1. This chain's CDR3 is CASSRTGTNQPQHF. CDR3 coding DNA: TGTGCCAGCAGCAGGACAGGGACCAATCAGCCCCAGCATTTT.